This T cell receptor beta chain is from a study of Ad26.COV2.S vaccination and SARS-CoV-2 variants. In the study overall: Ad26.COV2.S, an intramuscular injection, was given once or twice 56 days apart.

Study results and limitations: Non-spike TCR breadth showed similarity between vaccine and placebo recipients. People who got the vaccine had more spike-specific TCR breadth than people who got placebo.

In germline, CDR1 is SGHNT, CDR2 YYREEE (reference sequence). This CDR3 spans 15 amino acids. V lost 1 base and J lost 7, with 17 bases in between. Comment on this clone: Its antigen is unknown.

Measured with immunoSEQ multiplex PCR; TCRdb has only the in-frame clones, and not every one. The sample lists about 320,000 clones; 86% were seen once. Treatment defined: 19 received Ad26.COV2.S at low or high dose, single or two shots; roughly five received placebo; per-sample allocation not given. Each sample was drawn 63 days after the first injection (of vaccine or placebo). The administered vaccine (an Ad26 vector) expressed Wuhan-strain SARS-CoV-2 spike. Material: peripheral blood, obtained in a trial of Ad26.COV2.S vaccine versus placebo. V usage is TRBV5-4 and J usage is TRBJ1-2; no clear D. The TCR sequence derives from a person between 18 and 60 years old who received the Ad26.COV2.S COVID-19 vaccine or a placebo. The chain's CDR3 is CASSLSARRVSGYTF. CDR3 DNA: TGTGCCAGCAGCTTGTCGGCCAGGCGAGTGTCTGGCTACACCTTC.